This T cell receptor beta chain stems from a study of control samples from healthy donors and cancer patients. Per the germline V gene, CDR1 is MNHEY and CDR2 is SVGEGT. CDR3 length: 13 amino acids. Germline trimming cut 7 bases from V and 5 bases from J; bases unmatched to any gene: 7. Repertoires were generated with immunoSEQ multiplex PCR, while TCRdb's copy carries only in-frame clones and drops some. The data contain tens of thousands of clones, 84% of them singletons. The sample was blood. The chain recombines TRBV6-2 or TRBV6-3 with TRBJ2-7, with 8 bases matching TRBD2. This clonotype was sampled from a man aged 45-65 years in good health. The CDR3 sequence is CASTPSGYNEQYF. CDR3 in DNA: TGTGCCAGCACCCCTAGCGGGTACAACGAGCAGTACTTC.